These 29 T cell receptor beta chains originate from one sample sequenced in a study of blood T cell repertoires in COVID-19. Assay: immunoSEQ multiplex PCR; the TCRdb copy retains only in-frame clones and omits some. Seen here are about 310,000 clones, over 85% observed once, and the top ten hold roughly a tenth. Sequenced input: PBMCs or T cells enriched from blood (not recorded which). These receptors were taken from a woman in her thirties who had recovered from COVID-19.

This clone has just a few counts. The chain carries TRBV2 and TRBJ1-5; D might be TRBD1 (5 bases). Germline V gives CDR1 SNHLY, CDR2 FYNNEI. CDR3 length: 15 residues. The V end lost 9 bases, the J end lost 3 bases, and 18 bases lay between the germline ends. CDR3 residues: CASLGGWGNNQPQHF. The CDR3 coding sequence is TGTGCCAGTCTTGGGGGGTGGGGTAACAATCAGCCCCAGCATTTT.

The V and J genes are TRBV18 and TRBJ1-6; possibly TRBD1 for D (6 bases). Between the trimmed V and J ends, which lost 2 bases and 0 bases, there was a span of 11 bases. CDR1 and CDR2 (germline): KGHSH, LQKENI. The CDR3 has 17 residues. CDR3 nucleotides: TGTGCCAGCTCACCAAATAGGGGGAGCTCCTATAATTCACCCCTCCACTTT. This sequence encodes CASSPNRGSSYNSPLHF.

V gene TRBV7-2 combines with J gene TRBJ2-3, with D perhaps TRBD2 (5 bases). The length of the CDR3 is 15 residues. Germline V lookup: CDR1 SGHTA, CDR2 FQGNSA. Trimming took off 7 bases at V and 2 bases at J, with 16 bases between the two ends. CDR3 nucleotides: TGTGCCAGCAACTCACGGGATTTTTTCACAGATACGCAGTATTTT. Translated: CASNSRDFFTDTQYF.

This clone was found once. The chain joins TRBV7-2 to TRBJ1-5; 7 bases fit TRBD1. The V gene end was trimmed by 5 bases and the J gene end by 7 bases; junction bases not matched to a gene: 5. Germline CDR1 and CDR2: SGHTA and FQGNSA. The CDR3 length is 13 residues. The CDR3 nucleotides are TGTGCCAGCAGCGACAGGGAATGGCAGCCCCAGCATTTT. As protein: CASSDREWQPQHF.

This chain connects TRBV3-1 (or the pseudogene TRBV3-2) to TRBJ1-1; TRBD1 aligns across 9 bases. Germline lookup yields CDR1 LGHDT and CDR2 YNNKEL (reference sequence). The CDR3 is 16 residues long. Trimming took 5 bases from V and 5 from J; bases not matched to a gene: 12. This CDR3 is CASSNRGRVLTTEAFF. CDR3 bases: TGTGCCAGCAGCAACAGGGGGCGCGTCTTAACTACTGAAGCTTTCTTT.

CDR3 region: CASSTTVFNEQFF. CDR3 nucleotide sequence: TGTGCCAGCAGTACAACCGTATTCAATGAGCAGTTCTTC. V and J are TRBV6-5 and TRBJ2-1; D is ambiguous. The germline V gene encodes CDR1 MNHEY and CDR2 SVGAGI. The length of the CDR3 is 13 residues. Trimming removed 5 bases from V and 6 bases from J, with 11 bases in between.

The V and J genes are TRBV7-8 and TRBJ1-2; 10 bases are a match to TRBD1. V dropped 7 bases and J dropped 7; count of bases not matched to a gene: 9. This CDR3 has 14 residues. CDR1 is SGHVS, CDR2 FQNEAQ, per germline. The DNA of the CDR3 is TGTGCCAGCACTTTAGACAGGGGGCGGCGTGGCTACACCTTC. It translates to CASTLDRGRRGYTF.

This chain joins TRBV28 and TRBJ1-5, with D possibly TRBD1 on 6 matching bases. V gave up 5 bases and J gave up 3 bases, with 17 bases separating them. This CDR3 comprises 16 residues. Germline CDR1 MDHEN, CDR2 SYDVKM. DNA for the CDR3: TGTGCCAGCAGTCCCCCCGGGACACCTAACAATCAGCCCCAGCATTTT. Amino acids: CASSPPGTPNNQPQHF.

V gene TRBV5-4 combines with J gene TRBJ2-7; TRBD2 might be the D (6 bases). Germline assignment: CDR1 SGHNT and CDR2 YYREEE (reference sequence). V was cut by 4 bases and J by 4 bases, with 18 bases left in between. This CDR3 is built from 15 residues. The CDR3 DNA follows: TGTGCCAGCAGCGCGGGATTTACCAGTTCATACGAGCAGTACTTC. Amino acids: CASSAGFTSSYEQYF. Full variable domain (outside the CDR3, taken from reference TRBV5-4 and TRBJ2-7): ETGVTQSPTHLIKTRGQQVTLRCSSQSGHNTVSWYQQALGQGPQFIFQYYREEENGRGNFPPRFSGLQFPNYSSELNVNALELDDSALYLCASSAGFTSSYEQYFGPGTRLTVT.

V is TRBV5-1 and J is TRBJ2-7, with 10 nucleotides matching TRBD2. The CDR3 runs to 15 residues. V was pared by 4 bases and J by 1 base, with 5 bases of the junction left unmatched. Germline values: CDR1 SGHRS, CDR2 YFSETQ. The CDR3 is CASSGGLASSYEQYF. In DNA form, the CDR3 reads TGCGCCAGCAGCGGGGGACTAGCGTCGTCCTACGAGCAGTACTTC.

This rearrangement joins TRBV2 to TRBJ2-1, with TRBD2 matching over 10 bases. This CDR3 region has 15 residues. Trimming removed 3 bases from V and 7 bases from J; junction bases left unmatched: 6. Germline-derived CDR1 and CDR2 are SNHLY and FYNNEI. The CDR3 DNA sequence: TGTGCCAGCAGTGATACGGGACTAGCGAGGAATGAGCAGTTCTTC. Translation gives CASSDTGLARNEQFF.

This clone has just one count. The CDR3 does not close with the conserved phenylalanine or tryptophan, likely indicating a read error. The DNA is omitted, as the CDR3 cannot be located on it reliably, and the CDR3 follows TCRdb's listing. This chain's CDR3 is CASSSRQGGTDL. This chain links TRBV11-2 with TRBJ2-7; TRBD1 reflects the table's D call only, with no check against the DNA. CDR1 SGHAT and CDR2 FQNNGV come from the germline V gene. The CDR3 is 12 amino acids in total, end residues counted.

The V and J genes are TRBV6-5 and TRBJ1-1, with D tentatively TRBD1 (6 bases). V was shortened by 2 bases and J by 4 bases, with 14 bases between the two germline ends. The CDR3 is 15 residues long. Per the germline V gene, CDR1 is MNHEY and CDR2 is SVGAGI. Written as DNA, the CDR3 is TGTGCCAGCAGTTACATTGGCAGGGGTGGCACTGAAGCTTTCTTT. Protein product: CASSYIGRGGTEAFF.

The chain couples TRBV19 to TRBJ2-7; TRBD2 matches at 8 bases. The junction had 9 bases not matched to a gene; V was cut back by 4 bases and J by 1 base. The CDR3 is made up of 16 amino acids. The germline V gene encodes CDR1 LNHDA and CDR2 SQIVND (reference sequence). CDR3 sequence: CASSRESSGISYEQYF. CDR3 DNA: TGTGCCAGTAGTAGGGAAAGTAGCGGGATTTCCTACGAGCAGTACTTC. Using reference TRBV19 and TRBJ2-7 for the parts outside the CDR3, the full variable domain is DGGITQSPKYLFRKEGQNVTLSCEQNLNHDAMYWYRQDPGQGLRLIYYSQIVNDFQKGDIAEGYSVSREKKESFPLTVTSAQKNPTAFYLCASSRESSGISYEQYFGPGTRLTVT.

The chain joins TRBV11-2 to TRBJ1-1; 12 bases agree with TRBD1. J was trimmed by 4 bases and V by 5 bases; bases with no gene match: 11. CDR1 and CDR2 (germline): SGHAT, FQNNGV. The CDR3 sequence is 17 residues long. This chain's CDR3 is CASSPPGQGATGTEAFF. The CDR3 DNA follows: TGTGCCAGCAGCCCACCGGGACAGGGGGCGACGGGCACTGAAGCTTTCTTT.

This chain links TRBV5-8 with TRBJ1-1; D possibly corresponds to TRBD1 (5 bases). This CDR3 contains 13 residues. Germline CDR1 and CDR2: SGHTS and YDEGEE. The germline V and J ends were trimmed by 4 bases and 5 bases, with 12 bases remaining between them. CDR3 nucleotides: TGTGCCAGCAGCCAGGGATTCGGGACTGAAGCTTTCTTT. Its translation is CASSQGFGTEAFF.

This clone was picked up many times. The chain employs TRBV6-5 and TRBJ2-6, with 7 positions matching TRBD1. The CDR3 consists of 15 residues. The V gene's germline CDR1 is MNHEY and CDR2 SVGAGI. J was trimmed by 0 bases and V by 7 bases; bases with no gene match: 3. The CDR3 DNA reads TGTGCCAGCATTTGGGACAGCTCTGGGGCCAACGTCCTGACTTTC. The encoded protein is CASIWDSSGANVLTF.

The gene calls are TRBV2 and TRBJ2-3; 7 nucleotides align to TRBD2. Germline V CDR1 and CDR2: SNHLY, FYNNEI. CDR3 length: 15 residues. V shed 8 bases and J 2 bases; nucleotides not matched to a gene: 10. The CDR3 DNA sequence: TGTGCCAGCTGGGCTAGCGGACGTTACACAGATACGCAGTATTTT. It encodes CASWASGRYTDTQYF.

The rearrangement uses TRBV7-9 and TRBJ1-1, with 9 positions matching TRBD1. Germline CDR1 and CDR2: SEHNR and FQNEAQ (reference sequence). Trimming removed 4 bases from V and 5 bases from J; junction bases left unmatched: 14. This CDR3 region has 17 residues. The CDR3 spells CASSSLGPGTGYTEAFF. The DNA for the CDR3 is TGTGCCAGCAGCTCATTGGGACCCGGGACAGGGTATACTGAAGCTTTCTTT.

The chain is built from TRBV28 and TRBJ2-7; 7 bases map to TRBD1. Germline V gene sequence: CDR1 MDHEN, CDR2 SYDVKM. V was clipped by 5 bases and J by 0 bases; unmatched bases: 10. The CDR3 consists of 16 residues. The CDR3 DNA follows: TGTGCCAGCAGTCCCCGTTCCGGGACAGCCTCCTACGAGCAGTACTTC. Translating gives CASSPRSGTASYEQYF.

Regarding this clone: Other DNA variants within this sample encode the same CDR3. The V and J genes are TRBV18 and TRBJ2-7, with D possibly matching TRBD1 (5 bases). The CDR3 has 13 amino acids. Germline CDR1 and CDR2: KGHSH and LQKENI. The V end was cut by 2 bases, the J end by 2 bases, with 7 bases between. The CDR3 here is CASSPGATYEQYF. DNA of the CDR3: TGTGCCAGCTCACCAGGGGCTACCTACGAGCAGTACTTC.

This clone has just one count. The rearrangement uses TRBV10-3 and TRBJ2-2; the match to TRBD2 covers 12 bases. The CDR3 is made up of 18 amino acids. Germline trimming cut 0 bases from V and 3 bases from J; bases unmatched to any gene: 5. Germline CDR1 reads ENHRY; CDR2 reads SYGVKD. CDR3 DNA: TGTGCCATCAGTGAGTCTGACCTAGCGGGAGGGTACACCGGGGAGCTGTTTTTT. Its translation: CAISESDLAGGYTGELFF.

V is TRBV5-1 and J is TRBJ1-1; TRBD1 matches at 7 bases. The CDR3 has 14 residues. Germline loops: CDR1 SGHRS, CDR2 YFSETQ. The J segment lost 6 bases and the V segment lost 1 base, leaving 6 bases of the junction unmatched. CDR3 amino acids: CASSLSRQGPEAFF. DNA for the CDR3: TGCGCCAGCAGCTTGAGCAGACAGGGCCCTGAAGCTTTCTTT.

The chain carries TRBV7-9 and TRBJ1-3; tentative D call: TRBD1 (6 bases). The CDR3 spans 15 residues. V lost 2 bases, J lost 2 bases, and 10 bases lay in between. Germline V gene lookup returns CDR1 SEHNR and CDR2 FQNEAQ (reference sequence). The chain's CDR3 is CASSLLGATGNTIYF. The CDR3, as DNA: TGTGCCAGCAGCTTATTGGGGGCGACTGGAAACACCATATATTTT.

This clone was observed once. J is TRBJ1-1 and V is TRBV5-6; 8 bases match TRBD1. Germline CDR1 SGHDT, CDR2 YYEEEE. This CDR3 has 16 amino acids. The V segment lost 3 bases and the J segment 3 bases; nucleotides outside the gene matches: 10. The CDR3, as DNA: TGTGCCAGCAGCTCGGTGAGTCAGGGGGCGGACACTGAAGCTTTCTTT. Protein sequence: CASSSVSQGADTEAFF.

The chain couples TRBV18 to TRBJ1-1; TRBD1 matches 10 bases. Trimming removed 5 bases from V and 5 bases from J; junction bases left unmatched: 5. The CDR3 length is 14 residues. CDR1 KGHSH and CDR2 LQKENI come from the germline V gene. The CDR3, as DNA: TGTGCCAGCTCAGCCGGGACAGGGGCAACTGAAGCTTTCTTT. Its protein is CASSAGTGATEAFF.

CDR3 residues: CASSSNNSPLHF. DNA of the CDR3: TGTGCCAGCAGTTCCAATAATTCACCCCTCCACTTT. This sequence joins TRBV28 and TRBJ1-6; D is unresolved. With 4 bases removed from V and 5 bases from J, the gap between germline ends came to 3 bases. Germline V gene lookup returns CDR1 MDHEN and CDR2 SYDVKM. This CDR3 has 12 amino acids.

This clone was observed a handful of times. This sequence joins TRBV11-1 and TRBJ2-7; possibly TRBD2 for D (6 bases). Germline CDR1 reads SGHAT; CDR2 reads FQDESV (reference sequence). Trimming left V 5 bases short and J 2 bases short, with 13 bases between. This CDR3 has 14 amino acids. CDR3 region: CASSAGTATYEQYF. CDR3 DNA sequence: TGTGCCAGCAGCGCGGGGACGGCTACCTACGAGCAGTACTTC.

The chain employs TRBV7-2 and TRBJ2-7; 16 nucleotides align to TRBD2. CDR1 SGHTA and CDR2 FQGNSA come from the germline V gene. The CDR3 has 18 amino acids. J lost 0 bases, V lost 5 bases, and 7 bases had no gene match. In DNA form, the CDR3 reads TGTGCCAGCAGCGAATCGGGACTAGCGGGAGGGAACTCCTACGAGCAGTACTTC. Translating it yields CASSESGLAGGNSYEQYF.